Below, 21 T cell receptor beta chains from the same sample are listed, as sequenced in a study of T cell repertoires in cytomegalovirus infection. A single record per CDR3 protein comes from TCRdb applying MiXCR to the reads. The repertoire consists of some 150,000 distinct CDR3 sequences, with 5% to 6.5% occurring once and the leading ten covering 15% to 20%. The specimen was PBMCs. The receptors come from a human donor in good health (CMV status not recorded). Some clones in this sample may be carry-over from other donors' samples.

The chain couples TRBV7-6 to TRBJ2-7; 9 bases align to TRBD1. CDR3 size: 15 residues. CDR1 is SGHVS, CDR2 FNYEAQ, per germline. The trim removed 2 bases at V and 4 bases at J, leaving 6 bases unmatched. The CDR3 region is CASSLSGTGRYEQYF. The CDR3 DNA sequence: TGTGCCAGCAGCTTAAGCGGGACAGGGCGGTACGAGCAGTACTTC.

Concerning this clonotype itself: A read error may be the cause here, since a much bigger clone is one base away. V gene TRBV20-1 combines with J gene TRBJ2-1, with 7 bases matching TRBD2. Per germline, CDR1 DFQATT and CDR2 SNEGSKA (reference sequence). CDR3 length equals 15 residues. For the CDR3, the DNA is TGCGGTGCCATTGGGATTAGCGGGTCCTACAATGAGCAGTTCTTC. This codes for CGAIGISGSYNEQFF.

This clonotype has a count of ten or more. The gene calls are TRBV6-1 and TRBJ1-2; 9 bases are a match to TRBD1. Germline V CDR1 and CDR2: MNHNS, SASEGT. Unmatched junction bases numbered 12, after V lost 5 bases and J lost 8 bases. The CDR3 is made up of 15 amino acids. The CDR3: CASSSGQGRVGGYTF. The CDR3 DNA reads as TGTGCCAGCAGTTCTGGACAGGGGAGGGTCGGGGGCTACACCTTC.

Turning to this clonotype: A much larger clone lies one base from this, so it may be a read error. The CDR3 loop reads CASGLQGKGEQYF. CDR3 bases: TGTGCCAGCGGATTACAGGGGAAAGGAGAGCAGTACTTC. The rearrangement links TRBV28 to TRBJ2-7; 7 bases line up with TRBD1. V lost 8 bases to trimming and J lost 7 bases; unmatched junction nucleotides: 11. The CDR3 spans 13 residues. Germline-derived CDR1 and CDR2 are MDHEN and SYDVKM.

This clonotype was picked up many times. J is TRBJ1-1 and V is TRBV29-1, with D perhaps TRBD1 (5 bases). Trimming removed 4 bases from V and 0 bases from J, with 6 bases in between. The CDR3 covers 12 residues. CDR1 and CDR2 (germline): SQVTM, ANQGSEA. This CDR3 reads CSVGGVNTEAFF. The CDR3, as DNA: TGCAGCGTTGGGGGGGTGAACACTGAAGCTTTCTTT.

This clonotype has a handful of counts. V usage is TRBV6-2 or TRBV6-3 and J usage is TRBJ2-1; no definite D call. The V gene's germline CDR1 is MNHEY and CDR2 SVGEGT. With 6 bases removed from V and 0 bases from J, the gap between germline ends came to 12 bases. CDR3 length: 15 residues. The CDR3 DNA follows: TGTGCCAGCAGACTTGTCCGGAGCTCCTACAATGAGCAGTTCTTC. It codes for CASRLVRSSYNEQFF.

This clonotype showed up many times. V gene TRBV7-2 combines with J gene TRBJ2-3; possibly TRBD1 for D (6 bases). Germline V lookup: CDR1 SGHTA, CDR2 FQGNSA. V was shortened by 4 bases and J by 3 bases, with 14 bases between the two germline ends. The CDR3 loop spans 15 amino acids. The CDR3 protein is CASSSNREGTDTQYF. CDR3 DNA: TGTGCCAGCAGCTCCAACAGGGAAGGTACAGATACGCAGTATTTT.

This clonotype occurred many times. The CDR3 coding sequence is TGTGCCAGCAGTGTCCCAGGGGAGGGACAGCCCCAGCATTTT. The encoded protein is CASSVPGEGQPQHF. V and J are TRBV28 and TRBJ1-5; tentatively, D is TRBD1 (6 bases). The CDR3 loop spans 14 amino acids. Germline CDR1 and CDR2: MDHEN and SYDVKM. V was clipped by 5 bases and J by 7 bases, with 15 bases between them.

This clonotype showed up many times. The V call is TRBV7-2, the J call TRBJ2-7; 7 bases line up with TRBD1. This CDR3 comprises 14 residues. Trimming at V came to 3 bases and at J to 3 bases, leaving 5 bases not matched to a gene. Germline V gene data show CDR1 as SGHTA and CDR2 as FQGNSA. The CDR3 DNA follows: TGTGCCAGCAGCTTCGGGACAGACAACTACGAGCAGTACTTC. It is translated as CASSFGTDNYEQYF.

In its sample, this clonotype was seen many times. The chain links TRBV5-1 to TRBJ2-7, with TRBD2 identical over 7 bases. The germline gives CDR1 SGHRS, CDR2 YFSETQ. V shed 4 bases, J shed 3 bases, and the junction held 13 bases outside the gene matches. The CDR3 length is 16 residues. CDR3 protein: CASSPAGAEAVYEQYF. CDR3 sequence (DNA): TGCGCCAGCAGCCCGGCGGGAGCGGAGGCTGTCTACGAGCAGTACTTC.

This clonotype turned up a few times. The rearrangement links TRBV7-2 to TRBJ1-6; weak D call: TRBD1 (5 bases). V lost 2 bases and J 5 bases, leaving 7 bases between the germline ends. CDR3 length: 14 amino acids. Germline V CDR1 and CDR2: SGHTA, FQGNSA. Here the CDR3 DNA reads TGTGCCAGCAGCTTAAGAGGGGATAATTCACCCCTCCACTTT. Translating it yields CASSLRGDNSPLHF.

This clonotype was seen ten or more times. V is TRBV7-2 and J is TRBJ2-5; TRBD2 matches at 9 bases. The CDR3 contains 16 residues. The V and J ends lost 3 bases and 5 bases, in that order; junction bases with no gene match: 10. The germline gives CDR1 SGHTA, CDR2 FQGNSA. The CDR3 region has the DNA TGTGCCAGCAGCTTCAGTAGCGGGGGCCTGGGGGAGACCCAGTACTTC. Protein sequence: CASSFSSGGLGETQYF.

At least ten counts were recorded for this clonotype. This chain links TRBV7-2 with TRBJ2-7; TRBD1 matches at 7 bases. From germline, CDR1 is SGHTA and CDR2 FQGNSA. The CDR3 runs to 14 residues. The V segment lost 1 base and the J segment 3 bases; nucleotides outside the gene matches: 3. This CDR3 is CASSLDDRDYEQYF. CDR3 nucleotide sequence: TGTGCCAGCAGCTTAGACGACAGGGACTACGAGCAGTACTTC.

To note about this clonotype: This may be a read error, as it is one base from a much larger clone. The J gene is TRBJ2-7, the V gene TRBV28; 10 nucleotides match TRBD1. The CDR3 is made up of 14 amino acids. Per germline, CDR1 MDHEN and CDR2 SYDVKM. The CDR3 loop is CASSSGTGAYGQYF. CDR3 DNA: TGTGCCAGCAGTTCCGGGACAGGGGCTTACGGGCAGTACTTC.

This clonotype was observed a few times. This rearrangement joins TRBV19 to TRBJ1-2, with 10 nucleotides matching TRBD1. Germline V gene lookup returns CDR1 LNHDA and CDR2 SQIVND (reference sequence). The V gene end was trimmed by 6 bases and the J gene end by 2 bases; junction bases not matched to a gene: 3. The CDR3 sequence is 14 residues long. This chain's CDR3 is CASSPTGGNYGYTF. DNA of the CDR3: TGTGCCAGTAGCCCGACAGGGGGCAACTATGGCTACACCTTC.

This clonotype has only a few counts. The V call is TRBV5-1, the J call TRBJ2-1; the match to TRBD2 covers 14 bases. From germline, CDR1 is SGHRS and CDR2 YFSETQ. The trim removed 5 bases at V and 2 bases at J, leaving 6 bases unmatched. There are 17 residues in the CDR3. This chain's CDR3 is CASRTSGGALTYNEQFF. In DNA, the CDR3 is TGCGCCAGCAGGACTAGCGGGGGGGCCTTGACCTACAATGAGCAGTTCTTC.

This clonotype was detected many times. J is TRBJ2-1 and V is TRBV7-2, with TRBD2 identical over 10 bases. The germline gives CDR1 SGHTA, CDR2 FQGNSA. CDR3 length: 15 amino acids. With 1 base clipped from V and 7 bases from J, the junction kept 4 bases outside the gene matches. CDR3 DNA sequence: TGTGCCAGCAGCTTAGGGAGCGGGGGGGCGAATGAGCAGTTCTTC. Its translation: CASSLGSGGANEQFF.

In DNA, the CDR3 is TGTGCCAGCAGCCGAGCCGGGGCCCTCTACGAGCAGTACTTC. This encodes CASSRAGALYEQYF. The V call is TRBV4-2, the J call TRBJ2-7, with D possibly being TRBD1 or TRBD2 (5 bases each). This CDR3 spans 14 amino acids. Germline V lookup: CDR1 LGHNA, CDR2 YNFKEQ. The V end lost 4 bases, the J end lost 3 bases, and 13 bases lay between the germline ends.

This clonotype was detected only a few times. This chain links TRBV20-1 with TRBJ1-5; 7 bases match TRBD1. J gave up 6 bases and V 5 bases, and 10 bases lay outside the gene matches. Germline assignment: CDR1 DFQATT and CDR2 SNEGSKA (reference sequence). The CDR3 is made up of 14 amino acids. Here the CDR3 reads CSAPGGGLGQPQHF. In DNA, the CDR3 is TGCAGTGCTCCAGGGGGGGGGCTCGGTCAGCCCCAGCATTTT.

This clonotype was observed at least ten times. The rearrangement uses TRBV11-2 and TRBJ1-3, with D possibly being TRBD1 (6 bases). V lost 0 bases, J lost 6 bases, and 9 bases lay in between. The CDR3 runs to 14 residues. Germline loops: CDR1 SGHAT, CDR2 FQNNGV. This chain's CDR3 is CASSLERTANTIYF. In nucleotides, the CDR3 is TGTGCCAGCAGCTTAGAACGGACAGCAAACACCATATATTTT.

This clonotype was seen many times. The V and J genes are TRBV12-3 or TRBV12-4 and TRBJ1-2; D remains unclear. The CDR3 sequence is 13 residues long. The ends were cut back, 5 bases at V and 2 bases at J, with 9 bases in the middle. DNA of the CDR3: TGTGCCAGCAGTCGTCTGACAAACTATGGCTACACCTTC. It translates to CASSRLTNYGYTF.